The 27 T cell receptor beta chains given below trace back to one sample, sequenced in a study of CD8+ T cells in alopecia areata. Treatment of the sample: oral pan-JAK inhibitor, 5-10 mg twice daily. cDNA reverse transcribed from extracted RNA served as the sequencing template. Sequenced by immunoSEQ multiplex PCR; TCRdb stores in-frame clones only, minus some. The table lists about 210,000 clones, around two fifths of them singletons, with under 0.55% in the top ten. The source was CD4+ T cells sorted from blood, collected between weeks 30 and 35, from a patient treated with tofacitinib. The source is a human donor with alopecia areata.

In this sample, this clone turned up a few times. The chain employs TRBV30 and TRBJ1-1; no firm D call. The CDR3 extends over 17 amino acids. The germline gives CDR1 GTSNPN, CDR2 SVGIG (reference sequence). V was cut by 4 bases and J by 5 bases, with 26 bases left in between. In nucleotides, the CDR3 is TGTGCCTGGACTCCCGGGAGGGTGGACCTCCGGAGAACTGAAGCTTTCTTT. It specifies CAWTPGRVDLRRTEAFF.

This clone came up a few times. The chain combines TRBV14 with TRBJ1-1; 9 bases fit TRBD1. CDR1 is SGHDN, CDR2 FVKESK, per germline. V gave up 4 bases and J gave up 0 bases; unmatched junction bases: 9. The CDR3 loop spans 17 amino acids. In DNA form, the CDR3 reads TGTGCCAGCAGCCCACCCGGGACAGGGAAGCTGAACACTGAAGCTTTCTTT. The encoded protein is CASSPPGTGKLNTEAFF. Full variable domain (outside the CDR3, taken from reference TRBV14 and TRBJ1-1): EAGVTQFPSHSVIEKGQTVTLRCDPISGHDNLYWYRRVMGKEIKFLLHFVKESKQDESGMPNNRFLAERTGGTYSTLKVQPAELEDSGVYFCASSPPGTGKLNTEAFFGQGTRLTVV.

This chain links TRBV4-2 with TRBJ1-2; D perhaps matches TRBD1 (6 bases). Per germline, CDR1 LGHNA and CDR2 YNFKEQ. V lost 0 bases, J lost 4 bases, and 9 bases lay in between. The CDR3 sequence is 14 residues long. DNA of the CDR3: TGTGCCAGCAGCCAAGAGATGGACAGCTATGGCTACACCTTC. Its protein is CASSQEMDSYGYTF.

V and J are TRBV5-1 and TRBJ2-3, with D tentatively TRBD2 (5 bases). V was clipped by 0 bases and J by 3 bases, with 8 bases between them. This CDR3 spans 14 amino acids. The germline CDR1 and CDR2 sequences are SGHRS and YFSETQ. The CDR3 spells CASSLGTQTDTQYF. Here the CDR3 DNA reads TGCGCCAGCAGCTTGGGGACTCAGACAGATACGCAGTATTTT.

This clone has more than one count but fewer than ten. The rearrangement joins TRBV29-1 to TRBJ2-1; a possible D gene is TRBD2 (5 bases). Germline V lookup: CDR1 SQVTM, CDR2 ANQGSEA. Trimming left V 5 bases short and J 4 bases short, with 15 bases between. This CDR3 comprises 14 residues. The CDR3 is CSVQASSIYNEQFF. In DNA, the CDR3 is TGCAGCGTTCAAGCGTCTAGCATTTACAATGAGCAGTTCTTC.

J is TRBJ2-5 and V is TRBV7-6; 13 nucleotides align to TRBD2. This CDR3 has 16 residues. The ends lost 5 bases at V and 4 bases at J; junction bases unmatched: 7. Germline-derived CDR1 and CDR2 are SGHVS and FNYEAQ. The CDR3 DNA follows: TGTGCCAGCAGCCCGGGGACTAGCGGGAAAATAGAGACCCAGTACTTC. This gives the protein CASSPGTSGKIETQYF.

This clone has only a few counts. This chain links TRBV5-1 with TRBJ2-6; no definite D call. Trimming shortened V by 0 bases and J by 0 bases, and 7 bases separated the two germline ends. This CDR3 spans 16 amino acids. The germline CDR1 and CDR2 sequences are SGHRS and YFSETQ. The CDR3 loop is CASSLDRASGANVLTF. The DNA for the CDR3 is TGCGCCAGCAGCTTGGACAGAGCCTCTGGGGCCAACGTCCTGACTTTC.

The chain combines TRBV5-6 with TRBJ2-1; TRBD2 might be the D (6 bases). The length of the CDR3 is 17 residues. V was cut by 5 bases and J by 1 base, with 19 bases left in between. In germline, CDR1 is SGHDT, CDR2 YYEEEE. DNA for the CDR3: TGTGCCAGCAGTCAACAACGTGTCGGGGGATCCTACAATGAGCAGTTCTTC. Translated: CASSQQRVGGSYNEQFF. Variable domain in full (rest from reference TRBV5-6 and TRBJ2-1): DAGVTQSPTHLIKTRGQQVTLRCSPKSGHDTVSWYQQALGQGPQFIFQYYEEEERQRGNFPDRFSGHQFPNYSSELNVNALLLGDSALYLCASSQQRVGGSYNEQFFGPGTRLTVL.

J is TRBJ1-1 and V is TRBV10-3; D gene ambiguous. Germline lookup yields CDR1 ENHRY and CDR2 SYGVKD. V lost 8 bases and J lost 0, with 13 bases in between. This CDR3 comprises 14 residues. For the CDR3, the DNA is TGTGCCATCGGACCAGAACGGATGAACACTGAAGCTTTCTTT. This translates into CAIGPERMNTEAFF.

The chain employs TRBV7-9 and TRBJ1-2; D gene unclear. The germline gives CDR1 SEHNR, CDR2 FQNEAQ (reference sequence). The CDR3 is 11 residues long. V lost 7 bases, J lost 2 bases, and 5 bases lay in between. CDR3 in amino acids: CASTDNYGYTF. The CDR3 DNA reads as TGTGCCAGCACGGACAACTATGGCTACACCTTC.

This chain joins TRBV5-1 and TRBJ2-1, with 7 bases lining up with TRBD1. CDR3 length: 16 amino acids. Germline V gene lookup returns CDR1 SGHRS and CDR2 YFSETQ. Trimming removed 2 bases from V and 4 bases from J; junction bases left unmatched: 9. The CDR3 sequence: CASSLGTGTAYNEQFF. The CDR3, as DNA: TGCGCCAGCAGCTTAGGTACCGGGACAGCGTACAATGAGCAGTTCTTC.

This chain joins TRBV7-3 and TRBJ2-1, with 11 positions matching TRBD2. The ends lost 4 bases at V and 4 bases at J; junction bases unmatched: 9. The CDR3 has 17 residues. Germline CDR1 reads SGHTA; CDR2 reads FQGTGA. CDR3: CASSSQWTSGQYNEQFF. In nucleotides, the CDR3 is TGTGCCAGCAGCTCCCAATGGACTAGCGGGCAGTACAATGAGCAGTTCTTC.

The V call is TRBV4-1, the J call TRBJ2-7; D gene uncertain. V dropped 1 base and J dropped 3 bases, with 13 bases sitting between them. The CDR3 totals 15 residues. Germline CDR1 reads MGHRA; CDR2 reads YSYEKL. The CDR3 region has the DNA TGCGCCAGCAGCCAAGGACATTTGGCGAGCTACGAGCAGTACTTC. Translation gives CASSQGHLASYEQYF.

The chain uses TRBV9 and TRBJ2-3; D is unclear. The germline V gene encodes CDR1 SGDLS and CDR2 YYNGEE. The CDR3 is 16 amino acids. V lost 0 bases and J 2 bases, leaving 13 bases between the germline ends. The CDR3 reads CASSVAVNLITDTQYF. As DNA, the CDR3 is TGTGCCAGCAGCGTAGCGGTTAATCTGATCACAGATACGCAGTATTTT.

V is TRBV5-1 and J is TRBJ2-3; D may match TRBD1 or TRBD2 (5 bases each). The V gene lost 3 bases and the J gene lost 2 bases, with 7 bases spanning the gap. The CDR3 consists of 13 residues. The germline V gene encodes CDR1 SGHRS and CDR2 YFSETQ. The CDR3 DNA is TGCGCCAGCAGCTGGGGGTCCACAGATACGCAGTATTTT. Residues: CASSWGSTDTQYF.

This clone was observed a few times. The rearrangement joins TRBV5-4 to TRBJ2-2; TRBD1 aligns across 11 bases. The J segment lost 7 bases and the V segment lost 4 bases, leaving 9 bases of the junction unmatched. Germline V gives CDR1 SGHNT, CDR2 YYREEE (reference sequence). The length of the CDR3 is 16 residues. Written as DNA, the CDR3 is TGTGCCAGCAGCCGGACAGGGGGCGCCACCGACGGGGAGCTGTTTTTT. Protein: CASSRTGGATDGELFF.

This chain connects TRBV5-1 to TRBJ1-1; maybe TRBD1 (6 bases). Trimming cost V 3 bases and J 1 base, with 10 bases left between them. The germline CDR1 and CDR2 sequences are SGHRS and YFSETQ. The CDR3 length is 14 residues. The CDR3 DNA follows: TGCGCCAGCAGCTCCGGACAGACGAACACTGAAGCTTTCTTT. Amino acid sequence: CASSSGQTNTEAFF.

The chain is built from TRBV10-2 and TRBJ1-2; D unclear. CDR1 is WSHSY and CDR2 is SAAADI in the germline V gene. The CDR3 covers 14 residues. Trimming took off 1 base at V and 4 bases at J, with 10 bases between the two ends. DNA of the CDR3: TGCGCCAGCAGTGAGTATACTGCGACCTATGGCTACACCTTC. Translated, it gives CASSEYTATYGYTF.

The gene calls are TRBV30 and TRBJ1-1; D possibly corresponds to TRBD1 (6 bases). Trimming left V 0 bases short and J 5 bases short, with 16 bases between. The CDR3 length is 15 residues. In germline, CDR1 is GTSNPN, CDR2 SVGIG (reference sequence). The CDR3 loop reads CAWSVRYREGTEAFF. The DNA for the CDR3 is TGTGCCTGGAGTGTACGGTACAGGGAGGGGACTGAAGCTTTCTTT.

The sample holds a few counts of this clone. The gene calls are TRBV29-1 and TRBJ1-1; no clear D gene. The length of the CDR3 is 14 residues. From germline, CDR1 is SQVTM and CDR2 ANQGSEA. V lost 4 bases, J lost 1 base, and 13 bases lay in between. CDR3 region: CSVAPSDTNTEAFF. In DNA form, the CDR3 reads TGCAGCGTTGCCCCGAGCGACACGAACACTGAAGCTTTCTTT.

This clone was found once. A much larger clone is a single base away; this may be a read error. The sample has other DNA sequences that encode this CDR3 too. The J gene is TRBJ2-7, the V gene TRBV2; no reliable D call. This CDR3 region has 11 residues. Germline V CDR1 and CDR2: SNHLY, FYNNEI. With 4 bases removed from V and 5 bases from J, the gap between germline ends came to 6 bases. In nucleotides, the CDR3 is TGTGCCAGCAGTGTAAGGGACGAGCAGTACTTC. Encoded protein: CASSVRDEQYF.

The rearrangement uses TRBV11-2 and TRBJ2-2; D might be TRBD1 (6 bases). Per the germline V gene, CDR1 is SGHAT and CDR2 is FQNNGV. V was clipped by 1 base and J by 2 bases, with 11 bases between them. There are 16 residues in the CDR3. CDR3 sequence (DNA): TGTGCCAGCAGCTTAGTGGGACACCAAAACACCGGGGAGCTGTTTTTT. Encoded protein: CASSLVGHQNTGELFF.

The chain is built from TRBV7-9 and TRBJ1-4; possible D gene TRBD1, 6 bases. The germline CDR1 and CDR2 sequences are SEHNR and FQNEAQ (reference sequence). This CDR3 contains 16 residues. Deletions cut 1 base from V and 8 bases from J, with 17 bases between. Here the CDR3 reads CASSLGTGGLREKLFF. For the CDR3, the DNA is TGTGCCAGCAGCTTAGGAACCGGGGGGCTTCGCGAAAAACTGTTTTTT.

The chain's CDR3 is CATSRVVRVGNQPQHF. CDR3 DNA: TGTGCCACCAGCAGAGTAGTCAGGGTGGGCAATCAGCCCCAGCATTTT. V and J are TRBV15 and TRBJ1-5, with D possibly matching TRBD1 (5 bases). CDR1 and CDR2 (germline): LNHNV, YYDKDF (reference sequence). Deletions cut 1 base from V and 2 bases from J, with 12 bases between. The CDR3 extends over 16 amino acids.

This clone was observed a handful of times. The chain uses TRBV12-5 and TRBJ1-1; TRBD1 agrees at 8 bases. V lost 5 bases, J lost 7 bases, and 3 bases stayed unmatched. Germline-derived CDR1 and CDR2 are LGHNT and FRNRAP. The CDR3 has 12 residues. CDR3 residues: CASGIGQGEAFF. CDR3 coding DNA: TGTGCTAGTGGTATCGGACAGGGTGAAGCTTTCTTT. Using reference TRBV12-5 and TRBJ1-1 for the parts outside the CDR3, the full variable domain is DARVTQTPRHKVTEMGQEVTMRCQPILGHNTVFWYRQTMMQGLELLAYFRNRAPLDDSGMPKDRFSAEMPDATLATLKIQPSEPRDSAVYFCASGIGQGEAFFGQGTRLTVV.

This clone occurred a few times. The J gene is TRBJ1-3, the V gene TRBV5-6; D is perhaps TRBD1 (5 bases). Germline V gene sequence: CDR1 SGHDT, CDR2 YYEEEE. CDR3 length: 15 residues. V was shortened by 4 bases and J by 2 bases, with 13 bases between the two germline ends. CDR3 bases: TGTGCCAGCAGCCGAAGACAGTCCACTGGAAACACCATATATTTT. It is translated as CASSRRQSTGNTIYF.

CDR3 nucleotide sequence: TGCGCCAGCAGCAGGGACCCCCCATTTGGTCCTAGCGGGCCAATCTACGAGCAGTACTTC. Translation gives CASSRDPPFGPSGPIYEQYF. The chain couples TRBV4-1 to TRBJ2-7; 8 bases are a match to TRBD2. V lost 5 bases, J lost 3 bases, and 24 bases stayed unmatched. CDR1 MGHRA and CDR2 YSYEKL come from the germline V gene. This CDR3 is built from 20 residues.